The 32 T cell receptor beta chains below come from one sample, sequenced in a study of T cell repertoires in cytomegalovirus infection. Via MiXCR, TCRdb re-called the reads, giving one row per CDR3 protein. The profile shows almost 550,000 distinct CDR3 sequences, approximately 17% of them singletons. The sample comprised CD8+ T cells from PBMCs. These receptors were collected from a human donor in good health (CMV status not recorded). Some clones in this sample may be carry-over from other donors' samples.

The chain has TRBV2 and TRBJ1-4, with TRBD1 as a possible D gene (5 bases). V lost 9 bases and J 7 bases, leaving 15 bases between the germline ends. The CDR3 contains 13 residues. Germline V lookup: CDR1 SNHLY, CDR2 FYNNEI. CDR3 in amino acids: CASLGGTGEKLFF. The CDR3 coding sequence is TGTGCCAGTTTGGGGGGTACGGGTGAAAAACTGTTTTTT.

This chain uses TRBV5-4 with TRBJ2-1, with 9 bases matching TRBD2. This CDR3 has 16 amino acids. With V trimmed by 3 bases and J by 6 bases, 10 bases remained unmatched. Looked up from germline, CDR1 is SGHNT and CDR2 is YYREEE (reference sequence). The CDR3 protein is CASSYQLGTSLNEQFF. The CDR3, as DNA: TGTGCCAGCAGCTACCAACTCGGGACTAGCCTCAATGAGCAGTTCTTC.

Many counts were recorded for this clonotype. This CDR3 is CASSLTTLAGDSGANVLTF. CDR3 bases: TGTGCCAGCAGCCTCACTACACTAGCGGGGGACTCTGGGGCCAACGTCCTGACTTTC. The chain couples TRBV7-2 to TRBJ2-6; 11 bases are a match to TRBD2. The CDR3 covers 19 residues. Germline CDR1 and CDR2: SGHTA and FQGNSA. With 5 bases clipped from V and 0 bases from J, the junction kept 9 bases outside the gene matches.

This clonotype was seen just once. This sequence may be a read error, since a much larger clone differs from it by one base. The CDR3, as DNA: TGTGCCAGCAGTCCCTTAGGGCAGGGGGCGCAAGGCCACACCTTC. Protein product: CASSPLGQGAQGHTF. The rearrangement uses TRBV12-3 or TRBV12-4 and TRBJ1-2; the match to TRBD1 covers 8 bases. The J segment lost 12 bases and the V segment lost 5 bases, leaving 17 bases of the junction unmatched. This CDR3 has 15 amino acids.

This clonotype was counted at least ten times. V is TRBV7-9 and J is TRBJ1-1; no definite D call. Trimming shortened V by 1 base and J by 5 bases, and 11 bases separated the two germline ends. CDR3 size: 14 residues. Germline CDR1 SEHNR, CDR2 FQNEAQ (reference sequence). The CDR3: CASSLVRSGTEAFF. CDR3 coding DNA: TGTGCCAGCAGCTTAGTCAGGAGCGGGACTGAAGCTTTCTTT.

A word on this clonotype: The conserved closing phenylalanine or tryptophan is absent in this CDR3, likely reflecting a read error. This chain uses TRBV5-5 with TRBJ2-1, with D possibly matching TRBD2 (6 bases). Germline CDR1 is SGHKS and CDR2 is YYEKEE (reference sequence). The CDR3 is 13 residues long. The V end was cut by 3 bases, the J end by 7 bases, with 11 bases between. CDR3 nucleotide sequence: TGTGCCAGCAGCTGGGGACTCCGTAATGAGCAGTTCTTA. Protein product: CASSWGLRNEQFL.

In this sample, this clonotype turned up many times. The J gene is TRBJ2-7, the V gene TRBV6-6; 7 bases map to TRBD2. With 0 bases clipped from V and 0 bases from J, the junction kept 5 bases outside the gene matches. The germline CDR1 and CDR2 sequences are MNHNY and SVGAGI (reference sequence). This CDR3 region has 16 residues. DNA of the CDR3: TGTGCCAGCAGTTACTCGATCGGGGAGGGCTCCTACGAGCAGTACTTC. Amino acid sequence: CASSYSIGEGSYEQYF.

This clonotype was seen repeatedly, ten times or more. V and J are TRBV10-3 and TRBJ2-2; 16 positions agree with TRBD2. The V segment lost 10 bases and the J segment 3 bases; nucleotides outside the gene matches: 5. The CDR3 is made up of 16 amino acids. Germline-derived CDR1 and CDR2 are ENHRY and SYGVKD. This CDR3 is CATGTSGRDYTGELFF. CDR3 coding DNA: TGTGCCACCGGGACTAGCGGGAGGGATTACACCGGGGAGCTGTTTTTT.

The table lists this clonotype with a few counts. This chain links TRBV4-1 with TRBJ2-1, with TRBD2 identical over 8 bases. Germline CDR1 reads MGHRA; CDR2 reads YSYEKL. V lost 2 bases, J lost 10 bases, and 7 bases stayed unmatched. There are 14 residues in the CDR3. CDR3 nucleotides: TGCGCCAGCAGCCAATACGGGGGGGCCGAAGAGCAGTTCTTC. It codes for CASSQYGGAEEQFF.

This clonotype was seen only a few times. CDR3 sequence: CASSEDGLFYNEKLFF. The CDR3 DNA reads as TGTGCCAGCAGTGAGGACGGATTGTTCTATAATGAAAAACTGTTTTTT. The chain links TRBV27 to TRBJ1-4; D is unresolved. This CDR3 has 16 residues. With 5 bases removed from V and 4 bases from J, the gap between germline ends came to 17 bases. Germline V gene data show CDR1 as MNHEY and CDR2 as SMNVEV (reference sequence).

J is TRBJ1-2 and V is TRBV4-2, with D hard to call. V lost 0 bases to trimming and J lost 1 base, with 9 bases between them. This CDR3 has 15 amino acids. Germline CDR1 and CDR2: LGHNA and YNFKEQ. CDR3 sequence reads: CASSQERHLNYGYTF. The CDR3 DNA reads TGTGCCAGCAGCCAAGAACGGCACCTTAACTATGGCTACACCTTC.

This clonotype was picked up many times. V usage is TRBV7-9 and J usage is TRBJ1-1, with no clear D. V was shortened by 1 base and J by 0 bases, with 6 bases between the two germline ends. Germline V gives CDR1 SEHNR, CDR2 FQNEAQ (reference sequence). The length of the CDR3 is 14 residues. The CDR3: CASSLERMNTEAFF. CDR3 nucleotides: TGTGCCAGCAGCTTAGAACGGATGAACACTGAAGCTTTCTTT.

The rearrangement uses TRBV7-9 and TRBJ1-2; D remains unclear. This CDR3 region has 16 residues. Trimming removed 1 base from V and 4 bases from J, with 16 bases in between. Germline V CDR1 and CDR2: SEHNR, FQNEAQ (reference sequence). The CDR3 nucleotides are TGTGCCAGCAGCTTAGAGCCCCTATCTAGAGCCTATGGCTACACCTTC. Its translation: CASSLEPLSRAYGYTF.

This clonotype was observed at least ten times. This rearrangement joins TRBV27 to TRBJ1-1; TRBD1 is a possible D gene (6 bases). There are 14 residues in the CDR3. V was cut by 1 base and J by 3 bases, with 9 bases left in between. Germline-derived CDR1 and CDR2 are MNHEY and SMNVEV (reference sequence). The CDR3 nucleotides are TGTGCCAGCAGTTTATACCAGGGGCACACTGAAGCTTTCTTT. Translation: CASSLYQGHTEAFF.

A word on this clonotype: A read error is possible here, since a much larger clone lies one base away. J is TRBJ1-1 and V is TRBV10-3, with D uncertain. CDR3 length: 12 residues. Germline V lookup: CDR1 ENHRY, CDR2 SYGVKD. Trimming removed 3 bases at V and 6 bases at J, with 8 bases between. DNA for the CDR3: TGTGCCATCAGTGAACACCTGTCTGAAGCTTTCTTT. Residues: CAISEHLSEAFF.

In this sample, this clonotype turned up a few times. The chain links TRBV5-1 to TRBJ2-1; unclear D gene. This CDR3 has 14 residues. V lost 5 bases, J lost 2 bases, and 11 bases lay in between. Looked up from germline, CDR1 is SGHRS and CDR2 is YFSETQ. The CDR3 spells CASRADPTYNEQFF. CDR3 DNA sequence: TGCGCCAGCAGGGCAGACCCTACCTACAATGAGCAGTTCTTC.

This clonotype was seen more than once but under ten times. J is TRBJ2-6 and V is TRBV14, with D uncertain. The V end was cut by 4 bases, the J end by 14 bases, with 18 bases between. The V gene's germline CDR1 is SGHDN and CDR2 FVKESK. This CDR3 comprises 14 residues. The CDR3 DNA follows: TGTGCCAGCAGCCGCGACCTGTTGGGGTCTCTCCTGACTTTC. Amino acid sequence: CASSRDLLGSLLTF.

This clonotype was detected many times. The chain recombines TRBV15 with TRBJ2-3; the match to TRBD2 covers 9 bases. Trimming removed 3 bases from V and 3 bases from J; junction bases left unmatched: 10. Per germline, CDR1 LNHNV and CDR2 YYDKDF (reference sequence). The CDR3 covers 17 residues. CDR3 protein: CATSSSGSNIRTDTQYF. As DNA, the CDR3 is TGTGCCACCAGCAGTAGCGGGAGTAATATAAGGACAGATACGCAGTATTTT. The variable domain in full, completed from reference TRBV15 and TRBJ2-3, reads DAMVIQNPRYQVTQFGKPVTLSCSQTLNHNVMYWYQQKSSQAPKLLFHYYDKDFNNEADTPDNFQSRRPNTSFCFLDIRSPGLGDTAMYLCATSSSGSNIRTDTQYFGPGTRLTVL.

This chain joins TRBV5-1 and TRBJ1-5, with 7 bases lining up with TRBD1. The CDR3 length is 14 residues. The trim removed 4 bases at V and 5 bases at J, leaving 6 bases unmatched. The germline CDR1 and CDR2 sequences are SGHRS and YFSETQ. The CDR3, as DNA: TGCGCCAGCAGCCTCGGACAGGTAGATCAGCCCCAGCATTTT. It encodes CASSLGQVDQPQHF.

The chain carries TRBV23-1 and TRBJ1-2, with D possibly TRBD1 on 5 matching bases. TRBV23-1 is reported as an ORF; its role is uncertain. The CDR3 runs 14 residues. V was trimmed by 3 bases and J by 5 bases, leaving 13 bases between them. CDR3 bases: TGCGCCAGCAGTCAGCCCGGGACTTCGTATGGCTACACCTTC. Translating gives CASSQPGTSYGYTF.

There are many counts of this clonotype. The V call is TRBV7-6, the J call TRBJ2-2; 10 positions agree with TRBD2. The V gene end was trimmed by 5 bases and the J gene end by 0 bases; junction bases not matched to a gene: 9. Germline lookup yields CDR1 SGHVS and CDR2 FNYEAQ. This CDR3 spans 18 amino acids. In nucleotides, the CDR3 is TGTGCCAGCAGCCACCCCGCTGGACTAGCGGCGAACACCGGGGAGCTGTTTTTT. Translation: CASSHPAGLAANTGELFF. Full variable domain (missing parts from reference TRBV7-6 and TRBJ2-2): GAGVSQSPRYKVTKRGQDVALRCDPISGHVSLYWYRQALGQGPEFLTYFNYEAQQDKSGLPNDRFSAERPEGSISTLTIQRTEQRDSAMYRCASSHPAGLAANTGELFFGEGSRLTVL.

The chain links TRBV30 to TRBJ1-1; D gene unclear. The CDR3 is 12 amino acids. V was cut by 3 bases and J by 1 base, with 6 bases left in between. CDR1 and CDR2 (germline): GTSNPN, SVGIG (reference sequence). The CDR3 loop is CAWRARNTEAFF. The CDR3 DNA reads TGTGCCTGGAGGGCGAGGAACACTGAAGCTTTCTTT.

This clonotype has more than one count but fewer than ten. In DNA, the CDR3 is TGTGCCAGCAGTGAAGAACTAGCGGGAGGGCGAAGCGGCGAGCAGTACTTC. Translation gives CASSEELAGGRSGEQYF. The rearrangement joins TRBV2 to TRBJ2-7; 13 bases fit TRBD2. CDR3 length: 17 residues. Germline V gives CDR1 SNHLY, CDR2 FYNNEI. After removal of 1 base from V and 6 bases from J, the junction contained 9 bases not matched to a gene.

This clonotype occurred many times. The chain carries TRBV11-2 and TRBJ2-3; TRBD2 matches 8 bases. V was clipped by 3 bases and J by 1 base; unmatched bases: 12. The CDR3 has 18 residues. The germline V gene has CDR1 SGHAT and CDR2 FQNNGV. CDR3 DNA sequence: TGTGCCAGCAGCTTCCGGGGGGGGCCGGGACTTCGCACAGATACGCAGTATTTT. This codes for CASSFRGGPGLRTDTQYF.

The sample holds a few counts of this clonotype. The chain links TRBV3-1 to TRBJ2-2, with D uncertain. Germline CDR1 is LGHDT and CDR2 is YNNKEL (reference sequence). This CDR3 region has 16 residues. The ends were cut back, 1 base at V and 2 bases at J, with 11 bases in the middle. CDR3 bases: TGTGCCAGCAGCCAAGGGGCAGATTTAAACACCGGGGAGCTGTTTTTT. Its translation: CASSQGADLNTGELFF.

The J gene is TRBJ1-2, the V gene TRBV27; no firm D call. Between the trimmed V and J ends, which lost 2 bases and 1 base, there was a span of 5 bases. Germline V gives CDR1 MNHEY, CDR2 SMNVEV (reference sequence). This CDR3 is built from 13 residues. The CDR3 sequence: CASSLRVNYGYTF. CDR3 in DNA: TGTGCCAGCAGTTTACGGGTTAACTATGGCTACACCTTC.

This clonotype was picked up a small number of times. The chain combines TRBV7-6 with TRBJ2-1, with D possibly matching TRBD2 (7 bases). Germline V gives CDR1 SGHVS, CDR2 FNYEAQ. The CDR3 spans 15 residues. Trimming took 8 bases from V and 5 from J, leaving 19 bases between them. The CDR3 sequence: CASRLGRGPDNEQFF. Here the CDR3 DNA reads TGTGCCAGCCGACTCGGGCGGGGGCCCGACAATGAGCAGTTCTTC.

In this sample, this clonotype turned up many times. The chain links TRBV11-3 to TRBJ2-2, with unresolved D. V was cut by 5 bases and J by 4 bases, with 8 bases left in between. The germline CDR1 and CDR2 sequences are SGHNT and YENEEA. The CDR3 contains 13 residues. The CDR3 region has the DNA TGTGCCAGCAGCGACCAGATCACCGGGGAGCTGTTTTTT. Protein: CASSDQITGELFF.

This clonotype was seen at least ten times. The V call is TRBV6-1, the J call TRBJ2-3; no definite D call. This CDR3 is built from 11 residues. CDR1 and CDR2 from the germline V gene are MNHNS and SASEGT. V was pared by 8 bases and J by 5 bases, with 8 bases between. CDR3 DNA sequence: TGTGCCAGCTTTAGTGGAGATACGCAGTATTTT. Its protein product is CASFSGDTQYF.

This clonotype was seen repeatedly, ten times or more. The chain is built from TRBV12-3 or TRBV12-4 and TRBJ1-1; the D gene is possibly TRBD1 (6 bases). The CDR3 is 16 residues long. The V end lost 6 bases, the J end lost 3 bases, and 20 bases lay between the germline ends. The CDR3 bases are TGTGCCAGCAGAACCGAGCCAGGGGAGAGGTACACTGAAGCTTTCTTT. It codes for CASRTEPGERYTEAFF.

The chain carries TRBV20-1 and TRBJ2-1, with 12 bases matching TRBD2. Trimming cost V 2 bases and J 4 bases; bases outside gene matches: 0. The CDR3 extends over 14 amino acids. Germline V lookup: CDR1 DFQATT, CDR2 SNEGSKA (reference sequence). DNA for the CDR3: TGCAGTGCTAGAACTAGCGGGGGGTACAATGAGCAGTTCTTC. Protein: CSARTSGGYNEQFF.

This clonotype was detected a few times. This chain joins TRBV15 and TRBJ2-3, with D possibly matching TRBD2 (6 bases). Germline V gene lookup returns CDR1 LNHNV and CDR2 YYDKDF (reference sequence). The CDR3 consists of 16 residues. V dropped 3 bases and J dropped 2 bases, with 15 bases sitting between them. CDR3 DNA sequence: TGTGCCACCAGCAGGGAACTAGCAACACTCACAGATACGCAGTATTTT. Protein sequence: CATSRELATLTDTQYF.